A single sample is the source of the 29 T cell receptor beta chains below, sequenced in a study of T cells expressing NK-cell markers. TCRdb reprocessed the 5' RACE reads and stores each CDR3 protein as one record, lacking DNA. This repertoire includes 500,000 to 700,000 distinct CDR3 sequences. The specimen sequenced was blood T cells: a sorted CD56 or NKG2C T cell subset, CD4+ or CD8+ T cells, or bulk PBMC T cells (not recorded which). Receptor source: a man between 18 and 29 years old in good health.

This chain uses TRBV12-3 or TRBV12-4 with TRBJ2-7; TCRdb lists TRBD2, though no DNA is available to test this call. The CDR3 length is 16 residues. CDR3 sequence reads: CASSPRTSGRRYEQYF.

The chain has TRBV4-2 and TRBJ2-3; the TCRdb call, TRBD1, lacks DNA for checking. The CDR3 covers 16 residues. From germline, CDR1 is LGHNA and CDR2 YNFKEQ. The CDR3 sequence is CASSQPRDLHTDTQYF.

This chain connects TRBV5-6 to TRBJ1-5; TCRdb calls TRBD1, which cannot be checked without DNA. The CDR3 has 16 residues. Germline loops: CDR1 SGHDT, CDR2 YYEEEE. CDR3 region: CASSWAGGRRNQPQHF.

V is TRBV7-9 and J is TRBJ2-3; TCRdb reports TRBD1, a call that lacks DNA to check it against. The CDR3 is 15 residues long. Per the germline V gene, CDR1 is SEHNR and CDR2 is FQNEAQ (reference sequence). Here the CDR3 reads CASSQYRSGPDTQYF.

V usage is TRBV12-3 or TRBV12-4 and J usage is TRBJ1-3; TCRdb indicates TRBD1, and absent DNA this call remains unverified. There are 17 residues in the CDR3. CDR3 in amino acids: CASSLGSRVLSGNTIYF.

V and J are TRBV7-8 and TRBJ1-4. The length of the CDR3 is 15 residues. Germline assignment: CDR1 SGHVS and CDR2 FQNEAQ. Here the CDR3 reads CASSLGDASGEKLFF.

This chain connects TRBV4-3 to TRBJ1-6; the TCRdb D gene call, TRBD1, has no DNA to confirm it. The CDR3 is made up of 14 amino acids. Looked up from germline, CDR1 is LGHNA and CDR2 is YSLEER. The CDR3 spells CASSQNRNNSPLHF.

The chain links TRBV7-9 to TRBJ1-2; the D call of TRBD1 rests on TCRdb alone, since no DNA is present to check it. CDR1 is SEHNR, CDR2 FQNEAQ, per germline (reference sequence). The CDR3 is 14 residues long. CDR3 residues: CASSPRTGIYGYTF.

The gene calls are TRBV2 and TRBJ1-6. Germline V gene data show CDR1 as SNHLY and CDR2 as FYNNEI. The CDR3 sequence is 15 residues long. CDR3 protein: CASNVDGDYNSPLHF.

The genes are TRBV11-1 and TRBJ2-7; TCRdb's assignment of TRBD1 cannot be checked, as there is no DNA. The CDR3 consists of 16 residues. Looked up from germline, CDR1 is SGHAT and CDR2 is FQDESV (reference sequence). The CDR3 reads CASSAGPDRAGYEQYF.

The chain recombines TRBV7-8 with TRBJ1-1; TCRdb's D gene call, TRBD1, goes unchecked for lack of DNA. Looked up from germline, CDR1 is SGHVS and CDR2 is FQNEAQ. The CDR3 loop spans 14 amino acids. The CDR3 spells CASRRLQGKTEAFF.

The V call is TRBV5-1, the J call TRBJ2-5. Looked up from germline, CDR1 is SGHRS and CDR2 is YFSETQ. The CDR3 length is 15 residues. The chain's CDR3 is CASSLAPTAKETQYF.

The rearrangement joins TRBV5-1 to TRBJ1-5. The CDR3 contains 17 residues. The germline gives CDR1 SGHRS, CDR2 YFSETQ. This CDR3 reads CASSLGDEPYSNQPQHF.

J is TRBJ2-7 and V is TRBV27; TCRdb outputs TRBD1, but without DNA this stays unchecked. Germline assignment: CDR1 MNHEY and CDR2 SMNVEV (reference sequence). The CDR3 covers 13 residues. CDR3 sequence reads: CASSPSTGSEQYF.

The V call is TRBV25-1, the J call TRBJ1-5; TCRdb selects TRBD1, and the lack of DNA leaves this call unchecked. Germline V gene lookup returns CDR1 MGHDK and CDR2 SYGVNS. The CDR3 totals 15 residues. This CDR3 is CASSSLDGGNQPQHF. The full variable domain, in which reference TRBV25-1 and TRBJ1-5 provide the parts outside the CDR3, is EADIYQTPRYLVIGTGKKITLECSQTMGHDKMYWYQQDPGMELHLIHYSYGVNSTEKGDLSSESTVSRIRTEHFPLTLESARPSHTSQYLCASSSLDGGNQPQHFGDGTRLSIL.

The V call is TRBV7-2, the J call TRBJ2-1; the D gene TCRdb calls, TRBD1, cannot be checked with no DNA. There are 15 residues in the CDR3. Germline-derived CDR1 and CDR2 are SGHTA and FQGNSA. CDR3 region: CASSQLTGPYNEQFF.

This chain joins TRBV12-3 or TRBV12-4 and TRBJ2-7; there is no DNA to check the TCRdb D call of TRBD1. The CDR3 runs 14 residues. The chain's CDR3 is CASTLGIGGAEQYF.

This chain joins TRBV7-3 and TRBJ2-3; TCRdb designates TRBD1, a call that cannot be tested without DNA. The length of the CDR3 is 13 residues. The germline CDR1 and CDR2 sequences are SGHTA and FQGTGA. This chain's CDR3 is CASSRGQTDTQYF.

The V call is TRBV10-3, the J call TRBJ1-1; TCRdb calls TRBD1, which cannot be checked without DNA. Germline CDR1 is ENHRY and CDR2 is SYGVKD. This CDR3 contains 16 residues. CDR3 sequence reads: CAHMAGTGFGNTEAFF.

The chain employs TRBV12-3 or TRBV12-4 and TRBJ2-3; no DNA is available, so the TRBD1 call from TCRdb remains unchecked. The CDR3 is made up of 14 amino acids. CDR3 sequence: CASSFDGRLDTQYF.

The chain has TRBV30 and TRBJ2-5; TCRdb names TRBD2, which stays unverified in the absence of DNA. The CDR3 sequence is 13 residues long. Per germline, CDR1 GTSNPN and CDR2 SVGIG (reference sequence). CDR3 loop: CAWSAAGGPVKYF.

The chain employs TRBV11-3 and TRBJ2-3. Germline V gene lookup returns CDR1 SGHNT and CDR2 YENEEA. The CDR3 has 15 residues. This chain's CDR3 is CASSLDVSETDTQYF.

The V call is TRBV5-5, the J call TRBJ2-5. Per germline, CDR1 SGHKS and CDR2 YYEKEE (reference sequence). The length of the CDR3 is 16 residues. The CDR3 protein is CASSLVVQDAKETQYF. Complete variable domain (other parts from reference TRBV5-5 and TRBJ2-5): DAGVTQSPTHLIKTRGQQVTLRCSPISGHKSVSWYQQVLGQGPQFIFQYYEKEERGRGNFPDRFSARQFPNYSSELNVNALLLGDSALYLCASSLVVQDAKETQYFGPGTRLLVL.

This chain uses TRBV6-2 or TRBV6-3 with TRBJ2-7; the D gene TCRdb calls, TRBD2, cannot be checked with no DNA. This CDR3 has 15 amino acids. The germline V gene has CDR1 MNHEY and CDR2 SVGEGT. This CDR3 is CASTTGTSLTYEQYF.

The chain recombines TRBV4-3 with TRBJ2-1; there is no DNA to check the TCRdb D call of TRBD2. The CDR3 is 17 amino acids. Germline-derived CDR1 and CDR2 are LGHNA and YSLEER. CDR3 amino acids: CASSPGTTSGKLDEQFF.

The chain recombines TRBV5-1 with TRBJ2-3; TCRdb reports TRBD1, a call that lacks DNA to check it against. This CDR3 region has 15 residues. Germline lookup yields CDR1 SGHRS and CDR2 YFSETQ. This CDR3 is CASSPRRVGTDTQYF.

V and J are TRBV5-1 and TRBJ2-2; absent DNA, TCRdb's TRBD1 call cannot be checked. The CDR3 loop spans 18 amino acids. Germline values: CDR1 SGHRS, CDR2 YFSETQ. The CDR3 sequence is CASSAPPGQVIGTGELFF.

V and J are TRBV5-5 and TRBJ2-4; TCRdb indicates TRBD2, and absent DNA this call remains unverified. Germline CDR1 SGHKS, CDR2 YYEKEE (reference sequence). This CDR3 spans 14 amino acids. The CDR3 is CASSSRDSGNIQYF.

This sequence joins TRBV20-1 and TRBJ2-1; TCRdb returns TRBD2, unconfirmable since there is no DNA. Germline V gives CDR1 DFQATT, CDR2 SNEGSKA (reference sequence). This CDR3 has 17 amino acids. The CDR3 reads CSAVDREGLAGWGEQFF.